This TCR beta chain was obtained from a study of naive and memory T cell subsets. Regarding the study as a whole: TCR abundance followed a power law differing between naive and memory subsets. A few larger clonotypes appeared in naive repertoires, especially CD8, possibly memory cells re-expressing CD45RA.

Separate alpha and beta amplification began at the second PCR step. Sequential positive selection took CD4 T cells first, then CD8 T cells. An equimolar mix of two oligonucleotides served as the beta constant-region primer for TRBC1 and TRBC2. Nested alpha and beta constant-region primers with the SP2 primer drove four PCR rounds on ligated cDNA. TCRdb used MiXCR to reprocess the UMI-ligation and nested PCR reads, holding one entry per CDR3 protein. This table holds 98,000 or so distinct CDR3 sequences, 11% found once. Germline CDR1 reads MNHEY; CDR2 reads SMNVEV (reference sequence). The CDR3 totals 13 residues. V lost 6 bases, J lost 1 base, and 4 bases lay in between. As concerns this clonotype: The target antigen is unknown.

Material: naive CD4+ T cells from blood. The origin of this receptor is a human donor in good health. The chain recombines TRBV27 with TRBJ1-6; D call uncertain. The CDR3 loop reads CASRRSYNSPLHF. The CDR3 DNA is TGTGCCAGCAGGAGATCCTATAATTCACCCCTCCACTTT.